This TCR beta chain comes out of a study of blood T cell repertoires in COVID-19. Study-wide context: Whether acute or convalescent, the COVID-19 samples came from the United States, Italy and Spain. T cells, B-cell-depleted T cells, or PBMCs provided the cDNA or gDNA that served as material.

Original processing notes: Estimates of nucleated cell counts were drawn from the amplification of reference gene primers. Sequencing used immunoSEQ multiplex PCR; TCRdb keeps in-frame clones, though not all of them. V and J calls and clone size are those listed in that table; D and trimming were worked out from the DNA. The sample lists some 130,000 clones; more than 65% were seen once. Trimming cost V 6 bases and J 1 base, with 16 bases left between them. The CDR3 is 16 residues long. CDR1 and CDR2 (germline): MDHEN, SYDVKM. The V and J genes are TRBV28 and TRBJ1-5; tentative D call: TRBD1 (5 bases). Sequenced: peripheral blood. The TCR was taken from an older man with acute or convalescent COVID-19. CDR3 in amino acids: CASSLGTGGSNQPQHF. The DNA for the CDR3 is TGTGCCAGCAGCTTGGGGACGGGGGGGAGCAATCAGCCCCAGCATTTT.